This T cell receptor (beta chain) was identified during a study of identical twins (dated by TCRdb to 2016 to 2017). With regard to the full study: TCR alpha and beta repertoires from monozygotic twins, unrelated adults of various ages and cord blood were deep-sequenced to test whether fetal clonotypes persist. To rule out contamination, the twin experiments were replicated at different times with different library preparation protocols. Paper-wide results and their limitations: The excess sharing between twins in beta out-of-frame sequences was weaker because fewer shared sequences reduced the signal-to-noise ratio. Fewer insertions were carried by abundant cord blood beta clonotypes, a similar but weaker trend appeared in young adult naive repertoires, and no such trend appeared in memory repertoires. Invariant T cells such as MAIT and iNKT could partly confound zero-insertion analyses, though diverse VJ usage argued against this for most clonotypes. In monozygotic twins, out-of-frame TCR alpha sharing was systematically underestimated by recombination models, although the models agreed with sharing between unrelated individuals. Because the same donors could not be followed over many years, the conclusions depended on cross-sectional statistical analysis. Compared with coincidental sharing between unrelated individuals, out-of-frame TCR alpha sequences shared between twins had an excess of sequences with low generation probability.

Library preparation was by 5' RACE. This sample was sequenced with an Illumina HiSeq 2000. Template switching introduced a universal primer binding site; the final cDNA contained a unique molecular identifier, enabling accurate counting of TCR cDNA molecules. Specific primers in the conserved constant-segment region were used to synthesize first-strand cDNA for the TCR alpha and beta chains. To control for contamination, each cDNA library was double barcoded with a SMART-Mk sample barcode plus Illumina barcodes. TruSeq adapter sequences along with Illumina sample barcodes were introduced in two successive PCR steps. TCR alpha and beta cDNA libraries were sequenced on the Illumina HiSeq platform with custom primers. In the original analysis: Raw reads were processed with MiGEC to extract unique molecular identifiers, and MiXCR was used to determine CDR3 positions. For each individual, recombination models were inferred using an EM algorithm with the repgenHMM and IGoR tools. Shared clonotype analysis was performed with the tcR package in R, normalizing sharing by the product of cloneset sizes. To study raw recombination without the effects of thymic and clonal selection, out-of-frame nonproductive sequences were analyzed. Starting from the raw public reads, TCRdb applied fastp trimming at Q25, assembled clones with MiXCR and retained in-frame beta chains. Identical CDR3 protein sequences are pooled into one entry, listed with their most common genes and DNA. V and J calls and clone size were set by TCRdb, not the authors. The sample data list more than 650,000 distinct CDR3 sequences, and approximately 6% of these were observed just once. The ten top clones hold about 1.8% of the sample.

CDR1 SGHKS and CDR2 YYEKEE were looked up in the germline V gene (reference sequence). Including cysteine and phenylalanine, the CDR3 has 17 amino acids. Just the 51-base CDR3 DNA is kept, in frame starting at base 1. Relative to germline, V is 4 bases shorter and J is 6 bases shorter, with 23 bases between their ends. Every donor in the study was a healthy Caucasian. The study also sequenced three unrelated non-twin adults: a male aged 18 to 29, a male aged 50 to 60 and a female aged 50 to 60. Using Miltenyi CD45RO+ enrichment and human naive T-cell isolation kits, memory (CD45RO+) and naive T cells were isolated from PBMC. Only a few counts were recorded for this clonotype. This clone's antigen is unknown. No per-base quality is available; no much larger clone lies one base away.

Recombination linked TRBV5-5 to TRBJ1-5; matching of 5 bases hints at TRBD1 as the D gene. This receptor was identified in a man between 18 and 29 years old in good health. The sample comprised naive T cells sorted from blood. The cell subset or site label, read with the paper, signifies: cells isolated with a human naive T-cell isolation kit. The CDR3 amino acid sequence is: CASSVTGAWAGSQPQHF. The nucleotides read TGTGCCAGCAGCGTCACCGGGGCATGGGCGGGAAGTCAGCCCCAGCATTTT.